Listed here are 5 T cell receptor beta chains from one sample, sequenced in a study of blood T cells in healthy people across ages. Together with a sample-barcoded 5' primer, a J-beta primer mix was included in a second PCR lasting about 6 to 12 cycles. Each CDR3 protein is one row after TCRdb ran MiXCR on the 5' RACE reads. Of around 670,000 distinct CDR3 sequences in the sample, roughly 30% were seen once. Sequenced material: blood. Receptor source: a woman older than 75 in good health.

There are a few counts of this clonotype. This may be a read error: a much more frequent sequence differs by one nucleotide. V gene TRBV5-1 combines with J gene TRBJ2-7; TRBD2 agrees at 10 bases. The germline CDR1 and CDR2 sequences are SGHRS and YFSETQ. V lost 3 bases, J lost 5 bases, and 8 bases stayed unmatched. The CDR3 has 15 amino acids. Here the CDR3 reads CASSWERGGRDEQYF. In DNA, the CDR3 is TGCGCCAGCAGCTGGGAGCGGGGGGGCCGGGACGAGCAGTACTTC.

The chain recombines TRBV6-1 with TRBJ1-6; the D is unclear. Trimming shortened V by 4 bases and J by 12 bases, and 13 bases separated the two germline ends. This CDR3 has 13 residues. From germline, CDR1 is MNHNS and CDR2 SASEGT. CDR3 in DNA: TGTGCCAGCAGTGCCGACCTACTCTTACCCCTCCACTTT. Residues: CASSADLLLPLHF.

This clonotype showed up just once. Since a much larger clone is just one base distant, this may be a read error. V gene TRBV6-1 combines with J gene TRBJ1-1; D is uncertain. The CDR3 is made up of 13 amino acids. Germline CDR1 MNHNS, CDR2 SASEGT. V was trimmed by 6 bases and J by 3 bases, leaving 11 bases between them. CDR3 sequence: CASRQSRDTEAFF. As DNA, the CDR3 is TGTGCCAGCAGGCAATCGCGGGACACTGAAGCTTTCTTT.

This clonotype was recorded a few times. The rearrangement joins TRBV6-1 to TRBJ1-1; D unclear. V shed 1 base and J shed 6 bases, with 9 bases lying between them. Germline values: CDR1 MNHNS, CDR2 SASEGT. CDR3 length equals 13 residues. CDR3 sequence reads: CASSEVRKAEAFF. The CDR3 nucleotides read TGTGCCAGCAGTGAAGTACGGAAAGCTGAAGCTTTCTTT.

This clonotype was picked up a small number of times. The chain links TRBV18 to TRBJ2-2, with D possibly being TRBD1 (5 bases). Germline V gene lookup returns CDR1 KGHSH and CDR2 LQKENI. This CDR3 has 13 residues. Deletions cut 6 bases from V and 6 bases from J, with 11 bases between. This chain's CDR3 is CASSSQGAGELFF. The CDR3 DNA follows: TGTGCCAGCTCGTCTCAGGGTGCCGGGGAGCTGTTTTTT.